This TCR beta chain was sequenced for a study of identical twins. TCRdb used MiXCR to reprocess the 5' RACE reads, holding one entry per CDR3 protein. The sample holds about 890,000 distinct CDR3 sequences, over 9% seen once. This clonotype was found a few times. Its specificity is unknown. Findings of the study overall: Researchers reported excess low generation probability among twin-shared out-of-frame alpha sequences. Memory repertoires lacked the insertion deficit that abundant cord blood beta clonotypes showed.

Healthy Caucasians supplied all donations. CDR1 and CDR2 from the germline V gene are ENHRY and SYGVKD. With 0 bases removed from V and 2 bases from J, the gap between germline ends came to 14 bases. This CDR3 comprises 17 residues. A further study also used this sample, focusing on yellow fever vaccine responses in identical twins.

This receptor was taken from a woman aged 18-30 years in good health. The sequencing sample was made of PBMCs. The rearrangement joins TRBV10-3 to TRBJ2-4; D is possibly TRBD1 (5 bases). The CDR3 protein is CAISESNGARSKNIQYF. In nucleotides, the CDR3 is TGTGCCATCAGTGAGTCGAATGGGGCGCGGTCCAAAAACATTCAGTACTTC.